Sequencing of this T cell receptor beta chain was carried out in a study of identical twins. Germline V gene lookup returns CDR1 KGHSH and CDR2 LQKENI. The CDR3 covers 17 residues. Trimming took off 4 bases at V and 2 bases at J, with 18 bases between the two ends. TCRdb analysed the 5' RACE reads with MiXCR anew, one entry per CDR3 protein. The table shows about 430,000 distinct CDR3 sequences, with under 20% occurring only once. This clonotype was observed a few times. This chain joins TRBV18 and TRBJ1-5, with D maybe TRBD1 (6 bases). This TCR came from a man in his fifties in good health. The sample was naive T cells sorted from blood. CDR3 amino acids: CASSLGPDRTGNQPQHF. The DNA for the CDR3 is TGTGCCAGCTCACTCGGTCCTGACAGGACAGGCAATCAGCCCCAGCATTTT. The full variable domain, in which reference TRBV18 and TRBJ1-5 provide the parts outside the CDR3, is NAGVMQNPRHLVRRRGQEARLRCSPMKGHSHVYWYRQLPEEGLKFMVYLQKENIIDESGMPKERFSAEFPKEGPSILRIQQVVRGDSAAYFCASSLGPDRTGNQPQHFGDGTRLSIL.